A single sample gave rise to the 10 T cell receptor beta chains below, sequenced in a study of T cell responses to AZD1222 COVID-19 vaccine. Generated by immunoSEQ multiplex PCR, the TCRdb table keeps only in-frame clones and is missing some. The profile shows tens of thousands of clones, 90% to 95% of them singletons. Sequencing used peripheral blood, obtained 28 days after the second AZD1222 dose. The receptors come from an adult who received the AZD1222 COVID-19 vaccine.

The chain recombines TRBV14 with TRBJ1-1; no clear D gene. V was shortened by 4 bases and J by 5 bases, with 11 bases between the two germline ends. Germline V CDR1 and CDR2: SGHDN, FVKESK. The CDR3 has 13 residues. CDR3 sequence (DNA): TGTGCCAGCAGCCTCTTTATAGGGACTGAAGCTTTCTTT. It codes for CASSLFIGTEAFF. Full variable domain (rest looked up from reference TRBV14 and TRBJ1-1): EAGVTQFPSHSVIEKGQTVTLRCDPISGHDNLYWYRRVMGKEIKFLLHFVKESKQDESGMPNNRFLAERTGGTYSTLKVQPAELEDSGVYFCASSLFIGTEAFFGQGTRLTVV.

The CDR3 here is CASSPVFTGNDGYTF. CDR3 coding DNA: TGTGCCAGCTCACCAGTTTTCACAGGGAACGATGGCTACACCTTC. This sequence joins TRBV18 and TRBJ1-2; D is perhaps TRBD1 (6 bases). The CDR3 has 15 amino acids. CDR1 is KGHSH and CDR2 is LQKENI in the germline V gene. Trimming pared 2 bases from V and 6 bases from J, leaving 16 bases between.

The chain couples TRBV18 to TRBJ1-5; TRBD1 agrees at 12 bases. Losses at the gene ends were 2 bases for V and 0 bases for J; bases not matched to a gene: 11. The V gene's germline CDR1 is KGHSH and CDR2 LQKENI. The CDR3 is 20 residues long. This CDR3 reads CASSPLGQGALGYSNQPQHF. Written as DNA, the CDR3 is TGTGCCAGCTCACCATTGGGACAGGGGGCCTTGGGATATAGCAATCAGCCCCAGCATTTT. Combining the CDR3 with reference TRBV18 and TRBJ1-5 gives the whole variable domain NAGVMQNPRHLVRRRGQEARLRCSPMKGHSHVYWYRQLPEEGLKFMVYLQKENIIDESGMPKERFSAEFPKEGPSILRIQQVVRGDSAAYFCASSPLGQGALGYSNQPQHFGDGTRLSIL.

This clone showed up just once. The J gene is TRBJ2-1, the V gene TRBV9; the match to TRBD2 covers 10 bases. Germline CDR1 reads SGDLS; CDR2 reads YYNGEE. V lost 3 bases to trimming and J lost 1 base; unmatched junction nucleotides: 4. This CDR3 spans 16 amino acids. The chain's CDR3 is CASSASGSGSYNEQFF. The CDR3, as DNA: TGTGCCAGCAGCGCTAGCGGGAGCGGGTCCTACAATGAGCAGTTCTTC. Full variable domain (outside the CDR3, taken from reference TRBV9 and TRBJ2-1): DSGVTQTPKHLITATGQRVTLRCSPRSGDLSVYWYQQSLDQGLQFLIQYYNGEERAKGNILERFSAQQFPDLHSELNLSSLELGDSALYFCASSASGSGSYNEQFFGPGTRLTVL.

The genes are TRBV29-1 and TRBJ2-5; TRBD1 matches 9 bases. The CDR3 contains 14 residues. With 6 bases clipped from V and 5 bases from J, the junction kept 10 bases outside the gene matches. The germline V gene encodes CDR1 SQVTM and CDR2 ANQGSEA. CDR3 bases: TGCAGCGTGCCGTGGGGACAGGGTCTGGAGACCCAGTACTTC. Its translation is CSVPWGQGLETQYF.

The chain couples TRBV7-9 to TRBJ1-6; D unclear. The CDR3 totals 15 residues. Germline loops: CDR1 SEHNR, CDR2 FQNEAQ (reference sequence). V lost 5 bases and J lost 7, with 15 bases in between. CDR3 loop: CASSNRAIQNSPLHF. The CDR3, as DNA: TGTGCCAGCAGCAACCGGGCCATCCAAAATTCACCCCTCCACTTT.

The chain is built from TRBV5-1 and TRBJ2-3; no clear D. Germline V CDR1 and CDR2: SGHRS, YFSETQ. V lost 7 bases, J lost 2 bases, and 14 bases lay in between. The CDR3 runs 14 residues. The CDR3 DNA follows: TGCGCCAGCGCTACAGTGGACCTCACAGATACGCAGTATTTT. Amino acids: CASATVDLTDTQYF.

The chain recombines TRBV10-3 with TRBJ2-3; unclear D gene. CDR1 ENHRY and CDR2 SYGVKD come from the germline V gene. V was cut by 7 bases and J by 0 bases, with 8 bases left in between. The CDR3 totals 13 residues. DNA of the CDR3: TGTGCCATCAACCATGACAGCACAGATACGCAGTATTTT. This translates into CAINHDSTDTQYF.

The gene calls are TRBV18 and TRBJ2-1; no firm D call. Germline values: CDR1 KGHSH, CDR2 LQKENI. The CDR3 is made up of 11 amino acids. V was pared by 3 bases and J by 9 bases, with 6 bases between. In DNA, the CDR3 is TGTGCCAGCTCACCTCGGACTGAGCAGTTCTTC. Amino acids: CASSPRTEQFF.

This chain links TRBV11-2 with TRBJ2-3; 7 bases agree with TRBD2. The CDR3 is made up of 15 amino acids. Germline V CDR1 and CDR2: SGHAT, FQNNGV. The V segment lost 7 bases and the J segment 5 bases; nucleotides outside the gene matches: 12. The CDR3 region has the DNA TGTGCCAGCAACACTTGGGGGGGTTGGGGAGATACGCAGTATTTT. It codes for CASNTWGGWGDTQYF.